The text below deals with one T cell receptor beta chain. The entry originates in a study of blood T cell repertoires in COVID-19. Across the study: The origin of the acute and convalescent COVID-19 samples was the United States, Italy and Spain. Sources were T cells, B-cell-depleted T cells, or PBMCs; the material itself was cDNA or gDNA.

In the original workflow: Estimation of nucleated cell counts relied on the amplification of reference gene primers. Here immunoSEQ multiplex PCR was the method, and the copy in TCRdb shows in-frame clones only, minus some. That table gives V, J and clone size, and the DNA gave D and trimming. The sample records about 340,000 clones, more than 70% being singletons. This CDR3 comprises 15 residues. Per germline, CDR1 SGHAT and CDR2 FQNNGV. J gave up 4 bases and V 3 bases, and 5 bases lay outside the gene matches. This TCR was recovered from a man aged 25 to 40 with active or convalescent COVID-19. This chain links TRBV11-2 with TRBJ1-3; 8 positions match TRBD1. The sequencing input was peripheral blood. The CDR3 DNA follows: TGTGCCAGCAGCTTCAGGGGGCAGGCCGGAAACACCATATATTTT. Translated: CASSFRGQAGNTIYF.